The next 17 T cell receptor beta chains were all read from a single sample in a study of blood T cell repertoires in COVID-19. Assay: immunoSEQ multiplex PCR; the TCRdb copy retains only in-frame clones and omits some. The table shows 350,000 to 400,000 clones, with 91% occurring only once. The sequencing input was PBMCs or T cells enriched from blood (not recorded which). These receptors were taken from a middle-aged woman who had been exposed to COVID-19.

For the CDR3, the DNA is TGCGCCAGCAGCCAAGTAGGACAGGGGGCAGGGGAGCAGTACTTC. Encoded protein: CASSQVGQGAGEQYF. The V gene is TRBV4-3, the J gene TRBJ2-7; 11 bases are a match to TRBD1. The ends lost 1 base at V and 7 bases at J; junction bases unmatched: 6. The CDR3 sequence is 15 residues long. In germline, CDR1 is LGHNA, CDR2 YSLEER.

This chain joins TRBV11-2 and TRBJ2-5; a possible D gene is TRBD1 (6 bases). V shed 6 bases and J shed 3 bases, with 14 bases lying between them. The CDR3 consists of 14 residues. Germline assignment: CDR1 SGHAT and CDR2 FQNNGV. The CDR3 sequence: CASRAGSGEETQYF. The CDR3 DNA is TGTGCCAGCAGGGCAGGATCAGGGGAAGAGACCCAGTACTTC. Together with reference TRBV11-2 and TRBJ2-5, the CDR3 gives the full variable domain: EAGVAQSPRYKIIEKRQSVAFWCNPISGHATLYWYQQILGQGPKLLIQFQNNGVVDDSQLPKDRFSAERLKGVDSTLKIQPAKLEDSAVYLCASRAGSGEETQYFGPGTRLLVL.

This CDR3 is CASSMNAPEQPQHF. CDR3 nucleotides: TGTGCCAGTAGTATGAATGCGCCGGAGCAGCCCCAGCATTTT. This rearrangement joins TRBV19 to TRBJ1-5; unclear D gene. The CDR3 has 14 residues. CDR1 is LNHDA, CDR2 SQIVND, per germline (reference sequence). V was trimmed by 3 bases and J by 7 bases, leaving 13 bases between them. The variable domain in full, completed from reference TRBV19 and TRBJ1-5, reads DGGITQSPKYLFRKEGQNVTLSCEQNLNHDAMYWYRQDPGQGLRLIYYSQIVNDFQKGDIAEGYSVSREKKESFPLTVTSAQKNPTAFYLCASSMNAPEQPQHFGDGTRLSIL.

This chain joins TRBV9 and TRBJ2-2, with 12 nucleotides matching TRBD2. J lost 0 bases, V lost 4 bases, and 7 bases had no gene match. Germline CDR1 and CDR2: SGDLS and YYNGEE. The CDR3 contains 18 residues. The CDR3 region has the DNA TGTGCCAGCAGCCGCCGACTAGCGGGGGCCGCGAACACCGGGGAGCTGTTTTTT. Translated: CASSRRLAGAANTGELFF.

The chain links TRBV19 to TRBJ2-3, with D perhaps matching TRBD1 (6 bases). This CDR3 region has 13 residues. V dropped 6 bases and J dropped 2 bases, with 9 bases sitting between them. Germline CDR1 and CDR2: LNHDA and SQIVND (reference sequence). This CDR3 is CASRDSFTDTQYF. CDR3 sequence (DNA): TGTGCCAGTAGGGACAGTTTCACAGATACGCAGTATTTT. The variable domain in full, completed from reference TRBV19 and TRBJ2-3, reads DGGITQSPKYLFRKEGQNVTLSCEQNLNHDAMYWYRQDPGQGLRLIYYSQIVNDFQKGDIAEGYSVSREKKESFPLTVTSAQKNPTAFYLCASRDSFTDTQYFGPGTRLTVL.

The chain uses TRBV6-5 and TRBJ1-6; D is ambiguous. Deletions cut 4 bases from V and 3 bases from J, with 10 bases between. This CDR3 contains 15 residues. Germline CDR1 MNHEY, CDR2 SVGAGI. The CDR3 loop reads CASSSREVYNSPLHF. The DNA of the CDR3 is TGTGCCAGCAGTTCTCGGGAAGTCTATAATTCACCCCTCCACTTT.

CDR3 sequence reads: CASSYSSSSPETQYF. CDR3 coding DNA: TGTGCCAGCAGTTACTCGAGTTCTAGTCCGGAGACCCAGTACTTC. The chain carries TRBV6-6 and TRBJ2-5, with no clear D. CDR3 length: 15 residues. Germline CDR1 and CDR2: MNHNY and SVGAGI (reference sequence). V was trimmed by 0 bases and J by 5 bases, leaving 13 bases between them.

The chain recombines TRBV27 with TRBJ1-2; 7 bases map to TRBD1. The CDR3 contains 14 residues. Per germline, CDR1 MNHEY and CDR2 SMNVEV (reference sequence). V was clipped by 6 bases and J by 4 bases; unmatched bases: 8. The CDR3, as DNA: TGTGCCAGCAGCCGAGGGACAGACCTCTATGGCTACACCTTC. It specifies CASSRGTDLYGYTF.

The chain joins TRBV7-2 to TRBJ1-3, with D possibly being TRBD1 (5 bases). Germline CDR1 SGHTA, CDR2 FQGNSA. The CDR3 contains 17 residues. Between the trimmed V and J ends, which lost 1 base and 0 bases, there was a span of 13 bases. The CDR3 nucleotides are TGTGCCAGCAGCTTAGTTCGGGGGTCTAGCTCTGGAAACACCATATATTTT. It is translated as CASSLVRGSSSGNTIYF.

CDR3 sequence reads: CASSDSLLAGRSGELFF. As DNA, the CDR3 is TGTGCCAGCAGTGACTCGCTGTTGGCAGGGAGGTCCGGGGAGCTGTTTTTT. This chain links TRBV6-4 with TRBJ2-2, with D tentatively TRBD2 (6 bases). The CDR3 extends over 17 amino acids. V gave up 0 bases and J gave up 6 bases, with 17 bases separating them. Germline assignment: CDR1 MRHNA and CDR2 SNTAGT.

V gene TRBV27 combines with J gene TRBJ1-1; 8 nucleotides match TRBD1. Trimming removed 5 bases from V and 1 base from J; junction bases left unmatched: 3. CDR3 length: 14 residues. Germline values: CDR1 MNHEY, CDR2 SMNVEV (reference sequence). CDR3: CASSPGQGNTEAFF. CDR3 DNA sequence: TGTGCCAGCAGTCCCGGACAGGGGAACACTGAAGCTTTCTTT.

The chain has TRBV3-1 (or the pseudogene TRBV3-2) and TRBJ1-5; the D gene is possibly TRBD1 (5 bases). Trimming took 3 bases from V and 2 from J, leaving 8 bases between them. The germline CDR1 and CDR2 sequences are LGHDT and YNNKEL (reference sequence). The CDR3 has 14 amino acids. In DNA form, the CDR3 reads TGTGCCAGCAGCCACCTGGGGCGCAATCAGCCCCAGCATTTT. It yields the protein CASSHLGRNQPQHF.

This chain links TRBV2 with TRBJ2-5; 7 bases agree with TRBD2. CDR3 length: 13 residues. Germline V gene sequence: CDR1 SNHLY, CDR2 FYNNEI. V was clipped by 5 bases and J by 12 bases; unmatched bases: 12. DNA for the CDR3: TGTGCCAGCAGTAGCCGGGGGGACGCCGACAAGTACTTC. Translating it yields CASSSRGDADKYF.

This chain uses TRBV3-1 (or the pseudogene TRBV3-2) with TRBJ2-6, with TRBD2 identical over 9 bases. The trim removed 4 bases at V and 2 bases at J, leaving 6 bases unmatched. The CDR3 is made up of 17 amino acids. Germline-derived CDR1 and CDR2 are LGHDT and YNNKEL (reference sequence). The CDR3: CASSLGLALTGANVLTF. In nucleotides, the CDR3 is TGTGCCAGCAGCCTGGGACTAGCTTTGACTGGGGCCAACGTCCTGACTTTC.

This clone was seen a few times. This chain uses TRBV2 with TRBJ2-5; 11 bases agree with TRBD2. The V gene's germline CDR1 is SNHLY and CDR2 FYNNEI. V gave up 5 bases and J gave up 5 bases; unmatched junction bases: 7. The CDR3 totals 15 residues. The CDR3 protein is CASSLAGGPTETQYF. CDR3 in DNA: TGTGCCAGCAGTTTAGCGGGAGGGCCGACGGAGACCCAGTACTTC.

V gene TRBV10-3 combines with J gene TRBJ2-3; 9 positions agree with TRBD1. The CDR3 contains 15 residues. The V segment lost 4 bases and the J segment 1 base; nucleotides outside the gene matches: 3. The V gene's germline CDR1 is ENHRY and CDR2 SYGVKD. The CDR3 sequence: CAISGTGVGTDTQYF. The CDR3 DNA is TGTGCCATCAGTGGGACAGGGGTGGGCACAGATACGCAGTATTTT.

This clone appeared once. CDR3 DNA: TGTGCCAGCAGCGGACCCGGACAGGTGATCATCAATCAGCCCCAGCATTTT. Translating gives CASSGPGQVIINQPQHF. J is TRBJ1-5 and V is TRBV11-3; 7 bases are shared with TRBD1. Germline CDR1 is SGHNT and CDR2 is YENEEA. J lost 3 bases, V lost 5 bases, and 13 bases had no gene match. This CDR3 has 17 residues.